This passage covers 13 T cell receptor beta chains from one sample sequenced in a study of blood T cell repertoires in COVID-19. Libraries were prepared by immunoSEQ multiplex PCR; TCRdb keeps only in-frame clonotypes and omits some of them. The sample has 95,000 to 150,000 clones, approximately 86% seen once. The sequencing input was peripheral blood. The receptors come from a woman between 50 and 59 years old with active or convalescent COVID-19.

The chain carries TRBV25-1 and TRBJ1-5; D uncertain. Looked up from germline, CDR1 is MGHDK and CDR2 is SYGVNS. The CDR3 totals 15 residues. The germline V and J ends were trimmed by 3 bases and 4 bases, with 13 bases remaining between them. This chain's CDR3 is CASSDGGSRNQPQHF. In DNA form, the CDR3 reads TGTGCCAGCAGTGATGGAGGCAGCCGAAATCAGCCCCAGCATTTT.

V usage is TRBV11-2 and J usage is TRBJ2-6; D may be TRBD1 (5 bases). The CDR3 extends over 15 amino acids. The germline V and J ends were trimmed by 3 bases and 3 bases, with 9 bases remaining between them. CDR1 and CDR2 (germline): SGHAT, FQNNGV. In nucleotides, the CDR3 is TGTGCCAGCAGCTTTGGCAGGGTTGGGGCCAACGTCCTGACTTTC. Its translation is CASSFGRVGANVLTF.

This clone was picked up one time. This sequence joins TRBV3-1 (or the pseudogene TRBV3-2) and TRBJ2-2; 10 nucleotides match TRBD2. The V and J ends lost 4 bases and 5 bases, in that order; junction bases with no gene match: 4. Germline CDR1 reads LGHDT; CDR2 reads YNNKEL (reference sequence). The CDR3 sequence is 15 residues long. The CDR3 protein is CASSRGSGRTGELFF. Here the CDR3 DNA reads TGTGCCAGCAGCCGAGGTAGCGGGAGGACCGGGGAGCTGTTTTTT.

This chain connects TRBV27 to TRBJ1-5; no firm D call. CDR1 and CDR2 from the germline V gene are MNHEY and SMNVEV (reference sequence). The V end was cut by 5 bases, the J end by 7 bases, with 12 bases between. CDR3 size: 13 residues. DNA of the CDR3: TGTGCCAGCAGTCCTACGGAGGGCCAGCCCCAGCATTTT. It specifies CASSPTEGQPQHF.

The chain couples TRBV7-6 to TRBJ2-1, with TRBD2 matching over 9 bases. The CDR3 is 16 residues long. Looked up from germline, CDR1 is SGHVS and CDR2 is FNYEAQ. V lost 4 bases, J lost 7 bases, and 11 bases stayed unmatched. The CDR3 reads CASSSVAGAQENEQFF. The CDR3 DNA reads TGTGCCAGCAGCTCAGTAGCGGGAGCCCAAGAAAATGAGCAGTTCTTC.

This clone was observed a few times. The V gene is TRBV7-3, the J gene TRBJ2-1; weak D call: TRBD2 (5 bases). V lost 2 bases, J lost 5 bases, and 13 bases lay in between. CDR3 length equals 15 residues. In germline, CDR1 is SGHTA, CDR2 FQGTGA. DNA for the CDR3: TGTGCCAGCAGCTTAGGTGGGAGTTACCACAATGAGCAGTTCTTC. This sequence encodes CASSLGGSYHNEQFF.

J is TRBJ1-2 and V is TRBV24-1; 8 bases map to TRBD1. Germline assignment: CDR1 KGHDR and CDR2 SFDVKD. The CDR3 totals 13 residues. With 3 bases clipped from V and 7 bases from J, the junction kept 3 bases outside the gene matches. CDR3 bases: TGTGCCACCAGTGATGCAGGGGGCATTGGCTACACCTTC. Translation: CATSDAGGIGYTF.

The chain recombines TRBV6-6 with TRBJ2-7; TRBD2 might be the D (6 bases). Looked up from germline, CDR1 is MNHNY and CDR2 is SVGAGI (reference sequence). This CDR3 is built from 15 residues. With 8 bases removed from V and 2 bases from J, the gap between germline ends came to 19 bases. The CDR3 reads CASATNSGPTYEQYF. Written as DNA, the CDR3 is TGTGCCAGCGCCACGAATAGCGGCCCGACCTACGAGCAGTACTTC.

This sequence joins TRBV3-1 (or the pseudogene TRBV3-2) and TRBJ1-1, with 10 positions matching TRBD1. CDR1 and CDR2 from the germline V gene are LGHDT and YNNKEL (reference sequence). J gave up 5 bases and V 1 base, and 4 bases lay outside the gene matches. The CDR3 is 15 residues long. CDR3 bases: TGTGCCAGCAGCCAAGGACAGGGGGCTGGAACTGAAGCTTTCTTT. Protein product: CASSQGQGAGTEAFF.

The chain employs TRBV7-9 and TRBJ2-3; unclear D gene. The CDR3 has 14 residues. Germline V CDR1 and CDR2: SEHNR, FQNEAQ (reference sequence). V shed 6 bases and J shed 6 bases, with 16 bases lying between them. The CDR3 sequence: CASRPMIVADTQYF. DNA of the CDR3: TGTGCCAGCAGACCTATGATAGTTGCGGATACGCAGTATTTT.

The V call is TRBV28, the J call TRBJ2-2, with TRBD1 identical over 7 bases. Germline lookup yields CDR1 MDHEN and CDR2 SYDVKM. V lost 6 bases, J lost 7 bases, and 8 bases stayed unmatched. The CDR3 length is 14 residues. The CDR3 region is CASRTGYLFGELFF. The CDR3 region has the DNA TGTGCCAGCAGGACAGGGTACCTTTTCGGGGAGCTGTTTTTT.

The CDR3 reads CASSLDVLGTSVLNEQFF. The CDR3 DNA reads as TGCGCCAGCAGCCTCGATGTTCTTGGGACTAGCGTCCTCAATGAGCAGTTCTTC. The chain joins TRBV5-1 to TRBJ2-1; 10 nucleotides align to TRBD2. The CDR3 is 18 amino acids. The germline gives CDR1 SGHRS, CDR2 YFSETQ. V trimming: 4 bases; J trimming: 6 bases; junction bases outside the gene matches: 16.

V and J are TRBV7-2 and TRBJ1-2, with D perhaps matching TRBD1 (5 bases). V lost 2 bases and J 7 bases, leaving 5 bases between the germline ends. The CDR3 runs 11 residues. Germline V CDR1 and CDR2: SGHTA, FQGNSA. CDR3 in amino acids: CASSLRGGYTF. In DNA form, the CDR3 reads TGTGCCAGCAGCTTAAGGGGTGGCTACACCTTC.